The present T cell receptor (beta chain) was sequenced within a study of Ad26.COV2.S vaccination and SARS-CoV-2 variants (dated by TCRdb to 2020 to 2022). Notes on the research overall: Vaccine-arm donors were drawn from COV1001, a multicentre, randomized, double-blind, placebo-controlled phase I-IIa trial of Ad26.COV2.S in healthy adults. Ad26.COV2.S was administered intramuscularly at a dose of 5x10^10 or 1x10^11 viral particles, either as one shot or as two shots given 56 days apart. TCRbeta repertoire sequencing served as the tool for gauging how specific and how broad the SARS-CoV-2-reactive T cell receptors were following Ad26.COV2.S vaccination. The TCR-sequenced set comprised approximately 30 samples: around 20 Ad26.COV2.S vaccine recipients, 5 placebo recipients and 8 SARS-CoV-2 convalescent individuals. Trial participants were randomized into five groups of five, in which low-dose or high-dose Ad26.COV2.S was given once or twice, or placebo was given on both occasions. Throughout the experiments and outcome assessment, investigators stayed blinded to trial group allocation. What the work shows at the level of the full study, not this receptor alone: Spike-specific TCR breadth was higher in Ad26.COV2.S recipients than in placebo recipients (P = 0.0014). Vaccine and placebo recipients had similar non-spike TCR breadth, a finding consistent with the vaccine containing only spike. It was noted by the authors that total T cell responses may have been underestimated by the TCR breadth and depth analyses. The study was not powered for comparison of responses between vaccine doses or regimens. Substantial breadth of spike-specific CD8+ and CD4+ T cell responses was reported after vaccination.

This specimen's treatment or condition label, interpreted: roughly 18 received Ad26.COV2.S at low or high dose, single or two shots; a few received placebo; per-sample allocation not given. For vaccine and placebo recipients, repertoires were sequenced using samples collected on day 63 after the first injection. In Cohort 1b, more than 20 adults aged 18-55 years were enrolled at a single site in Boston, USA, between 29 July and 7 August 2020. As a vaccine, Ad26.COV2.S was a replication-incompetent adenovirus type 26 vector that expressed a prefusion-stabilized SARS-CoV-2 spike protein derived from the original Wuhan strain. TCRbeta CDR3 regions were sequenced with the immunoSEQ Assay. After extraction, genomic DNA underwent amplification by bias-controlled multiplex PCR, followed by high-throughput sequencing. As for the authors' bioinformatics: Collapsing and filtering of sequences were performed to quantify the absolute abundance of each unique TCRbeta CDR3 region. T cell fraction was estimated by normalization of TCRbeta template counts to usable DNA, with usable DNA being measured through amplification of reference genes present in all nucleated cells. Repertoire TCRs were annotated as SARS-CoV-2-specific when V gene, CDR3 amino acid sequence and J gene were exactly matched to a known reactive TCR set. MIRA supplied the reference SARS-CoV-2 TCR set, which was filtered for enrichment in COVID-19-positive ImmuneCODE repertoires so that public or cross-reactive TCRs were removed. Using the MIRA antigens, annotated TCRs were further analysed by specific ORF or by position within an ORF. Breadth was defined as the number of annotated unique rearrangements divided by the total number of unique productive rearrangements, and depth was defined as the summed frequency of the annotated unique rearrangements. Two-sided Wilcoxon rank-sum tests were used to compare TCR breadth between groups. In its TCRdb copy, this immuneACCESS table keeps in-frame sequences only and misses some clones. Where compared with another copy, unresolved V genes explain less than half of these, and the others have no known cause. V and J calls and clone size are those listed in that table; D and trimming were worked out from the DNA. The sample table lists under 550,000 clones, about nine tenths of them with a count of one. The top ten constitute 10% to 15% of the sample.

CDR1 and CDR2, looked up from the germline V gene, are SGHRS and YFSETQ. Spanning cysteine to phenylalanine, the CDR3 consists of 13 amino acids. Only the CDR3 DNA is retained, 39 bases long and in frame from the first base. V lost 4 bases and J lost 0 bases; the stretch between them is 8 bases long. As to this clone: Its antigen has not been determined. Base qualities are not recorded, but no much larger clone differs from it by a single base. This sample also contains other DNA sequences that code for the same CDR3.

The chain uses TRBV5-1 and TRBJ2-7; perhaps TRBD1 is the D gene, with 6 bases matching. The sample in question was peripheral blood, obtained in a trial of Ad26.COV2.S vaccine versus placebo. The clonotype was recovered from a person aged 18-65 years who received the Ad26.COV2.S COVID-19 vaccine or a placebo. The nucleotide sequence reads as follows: TGCGCCAGCAGCGGGGACAACTCCTACGAGCAGTACTTC. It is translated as CASSGDNSYEQYF.